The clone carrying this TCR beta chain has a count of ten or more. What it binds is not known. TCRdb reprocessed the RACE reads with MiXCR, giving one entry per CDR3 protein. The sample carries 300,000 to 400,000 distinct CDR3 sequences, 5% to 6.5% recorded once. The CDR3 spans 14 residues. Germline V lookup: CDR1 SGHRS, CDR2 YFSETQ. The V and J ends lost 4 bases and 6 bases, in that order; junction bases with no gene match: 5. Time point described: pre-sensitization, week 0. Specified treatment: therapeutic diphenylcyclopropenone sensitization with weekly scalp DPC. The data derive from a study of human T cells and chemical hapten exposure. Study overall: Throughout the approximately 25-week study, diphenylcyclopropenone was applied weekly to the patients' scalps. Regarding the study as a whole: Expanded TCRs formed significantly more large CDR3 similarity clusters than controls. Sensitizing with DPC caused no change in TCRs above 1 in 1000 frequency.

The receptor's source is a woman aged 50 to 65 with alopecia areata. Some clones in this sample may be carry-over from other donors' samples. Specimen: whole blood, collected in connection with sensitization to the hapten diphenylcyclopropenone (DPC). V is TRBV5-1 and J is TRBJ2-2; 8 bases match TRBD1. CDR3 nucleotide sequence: TGCGCCAGCAGCACCCGGACAGGGCCCGGGGAGCTGTTTTTT. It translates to CASSTRTGPGELFF.